This T cell receptor (beta chain) was identified during a study of radiotherapy plus CTLA-4 blockade in lung cancer. Study-level information: Among enrolled patients, roughly 17% responded and 31% achieved disease control.

The study, taken as a whole, reports: Blood-borne expansion of tumor-derived TCR clones followed radiotherapy plus ipilimumab.

Sequencing was performed with immunoSEQ multiplex PCR; in TCRdb, only in-frame clones are kept and a portion is missing. This table has over 50,000 clones, around 80% appearing once. CDR3 length: 9 residues. CDR1 is SGDLS, CDR2 YYNGEE, per germline. V shed 9 bases and J shed 9 bases, with 7 bases lying between them. Concerning this clone itself: The antigen remains unidentified.

V usage is TRBV9 and J usage is TRBJ1-5; D is ambiguous. Sequencing used peripheral blood, obtained from a patient treated with radiotherapy plus ipilimumab. This sequence was found in a human donor with non-small cell lung cancer who had a complete response to radiotherapy plus ipilimumab. The CDR3 loop is CATLRPQHF. CDR3 DNA sequence: TGTGCCACCCTTCGGCCCCAGCATTTT. Supplemented by reference TRBV9 and TRBJ1-5, the full variable domain reads DSGVTQTPKHLITATGQRVTLRCSPRSGDLSVYWYQQSLDQGLQFLIQYYNGEERAKGNILERFSAQQFPDLHSELNLSSLELGDSALYFCATLRPQHFGDGTRLSIL.